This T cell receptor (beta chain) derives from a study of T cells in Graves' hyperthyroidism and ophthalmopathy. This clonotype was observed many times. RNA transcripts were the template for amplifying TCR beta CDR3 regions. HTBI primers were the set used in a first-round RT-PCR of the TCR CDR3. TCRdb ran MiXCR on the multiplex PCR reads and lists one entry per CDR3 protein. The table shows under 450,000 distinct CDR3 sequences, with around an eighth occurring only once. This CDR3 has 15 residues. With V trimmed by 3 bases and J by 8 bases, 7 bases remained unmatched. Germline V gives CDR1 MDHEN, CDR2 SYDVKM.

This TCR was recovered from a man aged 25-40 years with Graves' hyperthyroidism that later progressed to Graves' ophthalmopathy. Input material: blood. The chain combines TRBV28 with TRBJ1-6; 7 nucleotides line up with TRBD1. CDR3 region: CASSLGQSSYSPLHF. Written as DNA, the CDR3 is TGTGCCAGCAGTTTGGGACAGTCTAGCTATTCACCCCTCCACTTT.